Detailed here is one T cell receptor (beta chain). Its target is not known. The CDR3 is 16 residues long. Trimming shortened V by 3 bases and J by 0 bases, and 12 bases separated the two germline ends. CDR1 is LNHNV, CDR2 YYDKDF, per germline (reference sequence). These data originate in a study of blood T cells in healthy people across ages. Findings and caveats of the study: Older age went with lower TCR beta diversity per million T cells, in a roughly linear way.

Together with a sample-barcoded 5' primer, a J-beta primer mix was included in a second PCR lasting roughly 6 to 12 cycles. TCRdb passed the 5' RACE reads through MiXCR, listing each CDR3 protein once. The sample has 1.5 million to 2 million distinct CDR3 sequences, about two fifths seen once. Total RNA extracted from each sample amounted to at least 6 micrograms. The V and J genes are TRBV15 and TRBJ1-5; D perhaps matches TRBD1 (6 bases). The sequence came from a human donor in good health. Source material: blood. The CDR3 loop reads CATSSSTGISNQPQHF. The CDR3 coding sequence is TGTGCCACCAGCAGCAGTACAGGGATTAGCAATCAGCCCCAGCATTTT.